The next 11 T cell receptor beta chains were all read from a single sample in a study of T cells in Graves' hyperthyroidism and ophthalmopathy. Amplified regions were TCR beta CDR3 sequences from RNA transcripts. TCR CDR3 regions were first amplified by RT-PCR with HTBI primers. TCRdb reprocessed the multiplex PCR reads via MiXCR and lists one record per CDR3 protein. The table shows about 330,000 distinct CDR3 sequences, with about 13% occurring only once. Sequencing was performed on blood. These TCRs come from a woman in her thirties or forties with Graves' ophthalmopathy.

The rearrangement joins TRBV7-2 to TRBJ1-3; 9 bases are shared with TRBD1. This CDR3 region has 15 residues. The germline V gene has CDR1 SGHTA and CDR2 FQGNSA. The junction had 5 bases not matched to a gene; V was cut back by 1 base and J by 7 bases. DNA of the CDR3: TGTGCCAGCAGCTTAGTAGGGACAGGGAGGAACACCATATATTTT. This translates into CASSLVGTGRNTIYF.

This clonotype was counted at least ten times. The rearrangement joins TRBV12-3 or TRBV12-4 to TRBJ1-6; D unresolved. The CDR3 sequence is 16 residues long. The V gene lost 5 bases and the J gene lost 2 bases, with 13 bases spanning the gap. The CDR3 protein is CASSKKEAAYNSPLHF. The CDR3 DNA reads TGTGCCAGCAGTAAAAAGGAGGCAGCCTATAATTCACCCCTCCACTTT.

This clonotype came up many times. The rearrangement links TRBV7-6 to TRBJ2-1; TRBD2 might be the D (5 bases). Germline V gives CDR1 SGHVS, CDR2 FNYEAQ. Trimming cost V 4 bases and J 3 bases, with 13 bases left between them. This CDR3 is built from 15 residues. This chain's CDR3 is CASSYTSGYYNEQFF. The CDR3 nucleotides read TGTGCCAGCAGCTATACTTCGGGGTACTACAATGAGCAGTTCTTC.

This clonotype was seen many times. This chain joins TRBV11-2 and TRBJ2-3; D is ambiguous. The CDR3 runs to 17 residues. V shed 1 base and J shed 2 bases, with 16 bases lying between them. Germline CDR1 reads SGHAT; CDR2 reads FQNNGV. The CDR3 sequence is CASSLGWTDTNTDTQYF. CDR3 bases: TGTGCCAGCAGCTTAGGCTGGACCGATACTAACACAGATACGCAGTATTTT.

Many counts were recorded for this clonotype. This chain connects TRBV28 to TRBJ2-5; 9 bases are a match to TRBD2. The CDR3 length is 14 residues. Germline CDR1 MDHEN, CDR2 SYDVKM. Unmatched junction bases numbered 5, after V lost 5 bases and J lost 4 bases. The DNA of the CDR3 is TGTGCCAGCAGTAGAACACTAGCGGGAGAGACCCAGTACTTC. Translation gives CASSRTLAGETQYF.

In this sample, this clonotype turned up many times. The CDR3 sequence is CASSYSGGRAFSNQPQHF. DNA of the CDR3: TGTGCCAGCAGTTACTCGGGGGGACGGGCGTTCAGCAATCAGCCCCAGCATTTT. The chain recombines TRBV6-5 with TRBJ1-5; perhaps TRBD1 as D (5 bases). V was clipped by 0 bases and J by 1 base, with 16 bases between them. The CDR3 spans 18 residues. Germline CDR1 reads MNHEY; CDR2 reads SVGAGI.

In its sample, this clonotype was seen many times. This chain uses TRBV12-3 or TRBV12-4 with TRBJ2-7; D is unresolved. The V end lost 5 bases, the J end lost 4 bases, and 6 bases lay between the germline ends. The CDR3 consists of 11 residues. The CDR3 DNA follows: TGTGCCAGCAGTCGAAGGTACGAGCAGTACTTC. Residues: CASSRRYEQYF.

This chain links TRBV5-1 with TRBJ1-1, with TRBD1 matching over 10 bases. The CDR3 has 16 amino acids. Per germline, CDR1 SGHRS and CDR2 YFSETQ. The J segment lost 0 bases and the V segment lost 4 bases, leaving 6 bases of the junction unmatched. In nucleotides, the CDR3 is TGCGCCAGCAGCGCCGGGACAGGGGCGATGAACACTGAAGCTTTCTTT. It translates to CASSAGTGAMNTEAFF.

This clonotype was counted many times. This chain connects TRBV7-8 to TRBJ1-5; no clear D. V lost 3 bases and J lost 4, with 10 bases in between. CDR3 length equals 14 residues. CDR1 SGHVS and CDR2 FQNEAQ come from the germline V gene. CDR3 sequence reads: CASSFNSQNQPQHF. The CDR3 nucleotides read TGTGCCAGCAGCTTCAACAGCCAGAATCAGCCCCAGCATTTT.

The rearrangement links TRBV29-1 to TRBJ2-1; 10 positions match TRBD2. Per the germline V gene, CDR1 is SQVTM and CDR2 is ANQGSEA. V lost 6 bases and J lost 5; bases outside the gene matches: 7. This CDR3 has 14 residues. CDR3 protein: CSVDLAGVNNEQFF. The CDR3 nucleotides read TGCAGCGTGGATCTAGCGGGGGTGAACAATGAGCAGTTCTTC.

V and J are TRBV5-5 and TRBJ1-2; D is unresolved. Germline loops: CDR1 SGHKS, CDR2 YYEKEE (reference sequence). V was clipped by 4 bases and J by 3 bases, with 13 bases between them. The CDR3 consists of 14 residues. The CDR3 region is CASSKEVHDYGYTF. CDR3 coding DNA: TGTGCCAGCAGCAAGGAGGTCCACGACTATGGCTACACCTTC.